The next 7 T cell receptor beta chains were all read from a single sample in a study of T cell changes during pregnancy in multiple sclerosis. Clones were read by immunoSEQ multiplex PCR, and TCRdb kept only the in-frame ones, dropping some. The sample contains roughly 80,000 clones, roughly nine tenths of which appear only once. The material sequenced was peripheral blood, taken before pregnancy. These receptors originate from a female donor with multiple sclerosis, enrolled in a pregnancy study.

The gene calls are TRBV6-5 and TRBJ2-5; 11 bases are a match to TRBD2. V shed 4 bases and J 5 bases; nucleotides not matched to a gene: 6. The germline CDR1 and CDR2 sequences are MNHEY and SVGAGI. The CDR3 is 15 amino acids. CDR3 amino acids: CASSLIAGGPETQYF. The DNA for the CDR3 is TGTGCCAGCAGTTTGATAGCGGGGGGGCCGGAGACCCAGTACTTC.

V usage is TRBV5-1 and J usage is TRBJ1-6; D possibly corresponds to TRBD1 (6 bases). Germline lookup yields CDR1 SGHRS and CDR2 YFSETQ. Deletions cut 3 bases from V and 6 bases from J, with 10 bases between. There are 14 residues in the CDR3. CDR3 coding DNA: TGCGCCAGCAGCTCCTACAGGGTTAATTCACCCCTCCACTTT. Protein sequence: CASSSYRVNSPLHF.

Concerning this clone itself: Mismatch with germline at one junction end may stem from a read error. J is TRBJ2-1 and V is TRBV7-2; 12 bases are a match to TRBD2. Per the germline V gene, CDR1 is SGHTA and CDR2 is FQGNSA. This CDR3 is 14 amino acids long. The CDR3 sequence: CASSLAGGLDEQFF. The CDR3, as DNA: TGTGCCAGCAGCCTAGCGGGGGGGCTCGATGAGCAGTTCTTC.

This chain connects TRBV7-9 to TRBJ2-7; no definite D call. The CDR3 covers 19 residues. The V gene's germline CDR1 is SEHNR and CDR2 FQNEAQ (reference sequence). The V and J ends lost 4 bases and 0 bases respectively, with 25 bases between them. The CDR3 protein is CASSSPGFRRQQSSYEQYF. The CDR3 DNA reads as TGTGCCAGCAGCTCGCCCGGTTTTAGGCGGCAGCAGAGCTCCTACGAGCAGTACTTC. Filled out from reference TRBV7-9 and TRBJ2-7, the complete variable domain reads DTGVSQNPRHKITKRGQNVTFRCDPISEHNRLYWYRQTLGQGPEFLTYFQNEAQLEKSRLLSDRFSAERPKGSFSTLEIQRTEQGDSAMYLCASSSPGFRRQQSSYEQYFGPGTRLTVT.

This clone was seen once. The rearrangement joins TRBV4-2 to TRBJ1-2, with D tentatively TRBD1 (6 bases). The germline V gene encodes CDR1 LGHNA and CDR2 YNFKEQ. The CDR3 contains 13 residues. V lost 3 bases and J 6 bases, leaving 11 bases between the germline ends. DNA for the CDR3: TGTGCCAGCAGCCAGTCGTGGACAGATGGCTACACCTTC. It is translated as CASSQSWTDGYTF.

The gene calls are TRBV7-9 and TRBJ1-2; tentative D call: TRBD1 (5 bases). V was shortened by 1 base and J by 9 bases, with 18 bases between the two germline ends. The CDR3 loop spans 15 amino acids. The germline gives CDR1 SEHNR, CDR2 FQNEAQ (reference sequence). The CDR3 spells CASSLEDSGRQSYTF. DNA of the CDR3: TGTGCCAGCAGCTTAGAGGATTCAGGGAGGCAAAGCTACACCTTC.

The V call is TRBV13, the J call TRBJ1-2; TRBD1 agrees at 9 bases. The CDR3 consists of 14 residues. The germline V gene has CDR1 PRHDT and CDR2 FYEKMQ (reference sequence). V shed 4 bases and J 1 base; nucleotides not matched to a gene: 1. Here the CDR3 reads CASSSGQGNYGYTF. CDR3 in DNA: TGTGCCAGCAGCTCGGGACAGGGTAACTATGGCTACACCTTC.